This TCR beta chain was profiled in a study of cytomegalovirus exposure and HLA in healthy donors. Primers included in the PCR were 60 Vbeta and 13 Jbeta primers. TCRdb's table, derived via immunoSEQ multiplex PCR, lists solely in-frame clones and lacks some. In the table there are roughly 150,000 clones, around 68% of which are singletons. Germline values: CDR1 LNHDA, CDR2 SQIVND (reference sequence). V dropped 4 bases and J dropped 0 bases, with 13 bases sitting between them. This CDR3 is built from 15 residues. The receptor comes from a man between 25 and 39 years old in good health and CMV-seropositive. Sequenced material: PBMCs. The J gene is TRBJ2-7, the V gene TRBV19; D perhaps matches TRBD1 (6 bases). The CDR3 DNA reads as TGTGCCAGTAGTACGGGGCGAGGGGGCTCCTACGAGCAGTACTTC. Its translation: CASSTGRGGSYEQYF.